This T cell receptor (beta chain) is from a study of cytomegalovirus exposure and HLA in healthy donors. The study ran its PCR with 60 Vbeta and 13 Jbeta primers. Sequencing was performed with immunoSEQ multiplex PCR; in TCRdb, only in-frame clones are kept and a portion is missing. The sample has fewer than 150,000 clones, over 75% seen once. This CDR3 is built from 14 residues. CDR1 is SGHAT, CDR2 FQNNGV, per germline. V was cut by 0 bases and J by 7 bases, with 12 bases left in between. V and J are TRBV11-2 and TRBJ1-2; a possible D gene is TRBD1 (6 bases). The sequencing sample was made of PBMCs. This sequence was found in a man aged 50-60 years in good health and CMV-seronegative. CDR3 protein: CASSLDLTGSGYTF. For the CDR3, the DNA is TGTGCCAGCAGCTTAGACCTGACAGGAAGTGGCTACACCTTC.